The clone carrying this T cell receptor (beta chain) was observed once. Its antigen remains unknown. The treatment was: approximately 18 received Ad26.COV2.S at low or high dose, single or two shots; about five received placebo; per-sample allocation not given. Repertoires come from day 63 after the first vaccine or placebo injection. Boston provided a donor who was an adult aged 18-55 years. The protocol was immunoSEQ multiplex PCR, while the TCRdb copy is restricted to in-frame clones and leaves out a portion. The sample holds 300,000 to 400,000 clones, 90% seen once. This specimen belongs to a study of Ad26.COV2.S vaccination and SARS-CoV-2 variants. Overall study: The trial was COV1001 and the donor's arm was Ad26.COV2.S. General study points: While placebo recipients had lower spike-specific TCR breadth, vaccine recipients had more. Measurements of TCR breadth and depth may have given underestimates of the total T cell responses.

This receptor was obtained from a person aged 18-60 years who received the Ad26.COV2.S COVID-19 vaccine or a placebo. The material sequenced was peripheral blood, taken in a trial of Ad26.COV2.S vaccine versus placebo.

CDR3 sequence: CASSPGQAGYTF. CDR3 nucleotide sequence: TGTGCCAGCTCACCAGGGCAGGCAGGCTACACCTTC. The chain is built from TRBV18 and TRBJ1-2, with D unclear. The CDR3 sequence is 12 residues long. Germline values: CDR1 KGHSH, CDR2 LQKENI. Trimming took off 2 bases at V and 8 bases at J, with 9 bases between the two ends.